This passage covers 30 T cell receptor beta chains from one sample sequenced in a study of CXCR3-negative and CXCR3-positive naive CD8 T cells. The authors prepared UMI-labeled TRB cDNA libraries by 5' RACE. TCRdb re-called the 5' RACE reads; every CDR3 protein appears as one record, without DNA. This sample contains 150,000 to 180,000 distinct CDR3 sequences. Which antigens these TCRs recognize remains unknown. Whole-study findings and limits: CXCR3-positive naive cells had more hydrophobic TRB CDR3s than CXCR3-negative naive cells.

Sequenced material: naive CXCR3+ CD8+ T cells from blood. Documented subset: CD45RO-CCR7+CD27+CD95- naive CD8+ T cells expressing CXCR3 (TNR3+). All receptors come from a human donor in good health. Some clones in this sample may be carry-over from other donors' samples.

The V gene is TRBV29-1, the J gene TRBJ2-3; lacking DNA, the TRBD1 call made by TCRdb goes unchecked. The CDR3 has 14 amino acids. Per germline, CDR1 SQVTM and CDR2 ANQGSEA. Here the CDR3 reads CSVEGNRDTDTQYF.

The genes are TRBV18 and TRBJ1-1. CDR1 is KGHSH, CDR2 LQKENI, per germline. This CDR3 spans 14 amino acids. CDR3 residues: CASSPTDRNTEAFF.

The chain has TRBV29-1 and TRBJ2-7. Germline CDR1 is SQVTM and CDR2 is ANQGSEA. There are 14 residues in the CDR3. CDR3: CSVVETLSSYEQYF.

The genes are TRBV7-2 and TRBJ1-5. Germline V lookup: CDR1 SGHTA, CDR2 FQGNSA. The CDR3 loop spans 14 amino acids. The CDR3 loop reads CASTAGGGNQPQHF.

CDR3 loop: CSVRDPNTGELFF. This chain joins TRBV29-1 and TRBJ2-2; TCRdb gives TRBD1 as the D gene, but with no DNA this cannot be confirmed. The germline gives CDR1 SQVTM, CDR2 ANQGSEA. The CDR3 is 13 amino acids.

The chain uses TRBV4-2 and TRBJ2-7. CDR1 LGHNA and CDR2 YNFKEQ come from the germline V gene. This CDR3 region has 13 residues. CDR3: CASSPTLVYEQYF.

This chain links TRBV4-1 with TRBJ2-7. The germline CDR1 and CDR2 sequences are MGHRA and YSYEKL. The CDR3 covers 15 residues. CDR3 protein: CASSQGGRNNYEQYF.

V is TRBV4-1 and J is TRBJ2-5; TCRdb lists TRBD1, though no DNA is available to test this call. This CDR3 spans 15 amino acids. CDR1 and CDR2 from the germline V gene are MGHRA and YSYEKL. The chain's CDR3 is CASSQVSGSKETQYF.

The CDR3 protein is CASSSGTGGNQPEHF. The J gene is TRBJ1-5, the V gene TRBV19; TCRdb indicates TRBD1, and absent DNA this call remains unverified. The CDR3 loop spans 15 amino acids. Germline assignment: CDR1 LNHDA and CDR2 SQIVND (reference sequence). Together with reference TRBV19 and TRBJ1-5, the CDR3 gives the full variable domain: DGGITQSPKYLFRKEGQNVTLSCEQNLNHDAMYWYRQDPGQGLRLIYYSQIVNDFQKGDIAEGYSVSREKKESFPLTVTSAQKNPTAFYLCASSSGTGGNQPEHFGDGTRLSIL.

V and J are TRBV19 and TRBJ1-1; checking the TCRdb D call of TRBD1 is not possible without DNA. The germline V gene encodes CDR1 LNHDA and CDR2 SQIVND (reference sequence). The CDR3 covers 16 residues. The CDR3: CASSSRTQGIGAEAFF.

This sequence joins TRBV14 and TRBJ2-1; the D gene TCRdb calls, TRBD2, cannot be checked with no DNA. This CDR3 comprises 16 residues. Germline CDR1 is SGHDN and CDR2 is FVKESK. CDR3 protein: CASSLLAGYSYNEQFF. The entire variable domain, with the rest obtained from reference TRBV14 and TRBJ2-1, is as follows: EAGVTQFPSHSVIEKGQTVTLRCDPISGHDNLYWYRRVMGKEIKFLLHFVKESKQDESGMPNNRFLAERTGGTYSTLKVQPAELEDSGVYFCASSLLAGYSYNEQFFGPGTRLTVL.

The rearrangement links TRBV28 to TRBJ2-5. Germline values: CDR1 MDHEN, CDR2 SYDVKM. There are 13 residues in the CDR3. CDR3 amino acids: CASSFQLTETQYF.

The rearrangement links TRBV29-1 to TRBJ2-7. The CDR3 loop spans 12 amino acids. Looked up from germline, CDR1 is SQVTM and CDR2 is ANQGSEA. The chain's CDR3 is CSLKGWCYEQYF.

This chain links TRBV14 with TRBJ2-5; TCRdb designates TRBD2, a call that cannot be tested without DNA. This CDR3 spans 15 amino acids. Per germline, CDR1 SGHDN and CDR2 FVKESK. The CDR3 loop reads CARSQPEARRETQYF.

V gene TRBV29-1 combines with J gene TRBJ1-2; TCRdb proposes TRBD1, but this gene call is untestable without DNA. The CDR3 is 13 residues long. Germline CDR1 reads SQVTM; CDR2 reads ANQGSEA. The CDR3 sequence is CSVFLPGTYGYTF. The full variable domain, completed using reference TRBV29-1 and TRBJ1-2, is SAVISQKPSRDICQRGTSLTIQCQVDSQVTMMFWYRQQPGQSLTLIATANQGSEATYESGFVIDKFPISRPNLTFSTLTVSNMSPEDSSIYLCSVFLPGTYGYTFGSGTRLTVV.

The rearrangement uses TRBV15 and TRBJ1-5; absent DNA, TCRdb's TRBD1 call cannot be checked. The CDR3 covers 18 residues. Germline lookup yields CDR1 LNHNV and CDR2 YYDKDF (reference sequence). The CDR3 sequence: CATSRSSGTGVGNQPQHF.

The chain recombines TRBV5-4 with TRBJ1-5. Germline V lookup: CDR1 SGHNT, CDR2 YYREEE (reference sequence). The CDR3 has 15 residues. The CDR3 loop reads CASSLAGDANQPQHF.

The chain's CDR3 is CASSPPHRGFGSPLHF. The rearrangement joins TRBV28 to TRBJ1-6; as DNA is missing, the TRBD1 call by TCRdb cannot be tested. There are 16 residues in the CDR3. Germline V gene sequence: CDR1 MDHEN, CDR2 SYDVKM.

This chain connects TRBV6-5 to TRBJ2-3; absent DNA, TCRdb's TRBD1 call cannot be checked. The CDR3 is 12 residues long. Looked up from germline, CDR1 is MNHEY and CDR2 is SVGAGI. CDR3 sequence: CASSYPGDTQYF.

The chain recombines TRBV7-9 with TRBJ1-1; TCRdb's D call of TRBD1 is untestable without DNA. Per the germline V gene, CDR1 is SEHNR and CDR2 is FQNEAQ (reference sequence). The CDR3 contains 14 residues. The CDR3 is CASSSGQGWTEAFF.

The chain uses TRBV7-9 and TRBJ1-2; there is no DNA to check the TCRdb D call of TRBD1. CDR3 length: 16 amino acids. The germline V gene has CDR1 SEHNR and CDR2 FQNEAQ (reference sequence). The CDR3: CASSSTTGVISYGYTF.

The chain combines TRBV6-5 with TRBJ2-1; the D gene TCRdb calls, TRBD2, cannot be checked with no DNA. Germline assignment: CDR1 MNHEY and CDR2 SVGAGI. The CDR3 extends over 15 amino acids. CDR3 protein: CASNVAGGPGNEQFF.

This chain uses TRBV7-3 with TRBJ1-6; TCRdb selects TRBD1, and the lack of DNA leaves this call unchecked. Germline CDR1 reads SGHTA; CDR2 reads FQGTGA. The CDR3 has 14 residues. The CDR3: CASSPAGGSSPLHF.

Here the CDR3 reads CASSLDYRGAREQYF. This chain connects TRBV7-2 to TRBJ2-7; TCRdb names TRBD1, which stays unverified in the absence of DNA. There are 15 residues in the CDR3. Germline lookup yields CDR1 SGHTA and CDR2 FQGNSA.

This chain connects TRBV7-9 to TRBJ1-1; TCRdb picks TRBD1, but there is no DNA to check that call. Germline values: CDR1 SEHNR, CDR2 FQNEAQ (reference sequence). The CDR3 is 17 amino acids. The CDR3 sequence is CASSLEGQGPMNTEAFF.

The chain employs TRBV11-3 and TRBJ1-3; checking the TCRdb D call of TRBD1 is not possible without DNA. Germline V CDR1 and CDR2: SGHNT, YENEEA. CDR3 length: 15 amino acids. The CDR3 loop is CASSLNGDPGNTIYF. The whole variable domain, remainder taken from reference TRBV11-3 and TRBJ1-3, is EAGVVQSPRYKIIEKKQPVAFWCNPISGHNTLYWYLQNLGQGPELLIRYENEEAVDDSQLPKDRFSAERLKGVDSTLKIQPAELGDSAVYLCASSLNGDPGNTIYFGEGSWLTVV.

This chain joins TRBV20-1 and TRBJ2-2. The CDR3 spans 12 residues. Germline V lookup: CDR1 DFQATT, CDR2 SNEGSKA (reference sequence). CDR3: CSVAQNTGELFF.

The chain joins TRBV12-3 or TRBV12-4 to TRBJ2-1; TCRdb returns TRBD2, unconfirmable since there is no DNA. The CDR3 is 17 residues long. CDR3 protein: CASSPEGLAAYYNEQFF.

The chain couples TRBV6-2 or TRBV6-3 to TRBJ2-2; as DNA is missing, the TRBD1 call by TCRdb cannot be tested. Per the germline V gene, CDR1 is MNHEY and CDR2 is SVGEGT. The CDR3 contains 17 residues. This chain's CDR3 is CASSSMGQGRYTGELFF.

The chain uses TRBV7-9 and TRBJ2-7; the D gene TCRdb calls, TRBD1, cannot be checked with no DNA. The CDR3 consists of 12 residues. Per germline, CDR1 SEHNR and CDR2 FQNEAQ (reference sequence). The CDR3: CASSKGHYEQYF.